Sequencing of this TCR beta chain was carried out in a study of blood T cell repertoires in COVID-19 (dated by TCRdb to about 2020). For context, the study as a whole: Samples covering the acute and convalescent phases of COVID-19 were provided by collaborators in the United States, Italy and Spain. The material from the prospective study consisted of cDNA or gDNA derived from T cells, B-cell-depleted T cells, or PBMCs. The dataset comprised deeply sampled blood TCRbeta repertoires from subjects exposed to, actively infected with, or recovered from COVID-19. The repertoires were made available in a free public database intended to serve as a resource for research on the immune response to SARS-CoV-2. The samples were drawn from two sources: the first 160 participants of the ongoing ImmuneRACE study, and over 950 subjects contributed by 6 global collaborators. A de-identified subject ID, COVID-19 status, age in years and sex were almost always included in the sample metadata. Where available, HLA class I and class II types were obtained from metadata supplied by the sample provider rather than from assay-based typing. Points the paper makes about the study in general: How much clinical and demographic metadata was included differed by source and by participant, and the metadata was provided uncurated.

The immunoSEQ Assay, a bias-controlled multiplex PCR, was used to amplify TCRbeta CDR3 regions from genomic DNA. In the original analysis: The number of nucleated cells in each sample was estimated from the amplification of reference gene primers within the assay. To quantify the absolute abundance of each unique TCRbeta CDR3 rearrangement, sequence reads were collapsed and filtered. Productive Simpson clonality was computed per sample as the square root of Simpson's diversity index over productive rearrangements. The immuneACCESS repertoire file appears here via TCRdb, limited to in-frame rearrangements. These files lack a portion of the clones; in checked studies, under half of the deficit traces to unresolved V genes, and the cause of the others is not known. V, J and clone size reflect that table, while D and trimming were determined from the DNA. This sample comprises 140,000 to 150,000 clones, 86% of them detected only once. Less than 5.5% of the sample rests with the top ten.

As regards this clone: The specificity of this receptor is unknown. It has no much larger one-base neighbor in the sample; base qualities were not kept.

Participants in the prospective study were enrolled through a virtual design, were aged about 18 to 90 years, and lived in approximately 25 United States geographic areas. In the prospective study, participants were assigned to cohorts based on the clinical history participants reported in a screening survey and a study questionnaire. For ImmuneRACE Cohort 3, a participant was defined as recovered based on two consecutive negative NP/OP PCR tests, clearance by a healthcare professional, or resolution of symptoms. Mobile phlebotomists in the prospective study collected whole blood, serum and a nasopharyngeal or oropharyngeal swab from every participant. Prospective study participants could optionally give additional blood draws and questionnaires over a roughly two-month period. Before DNA extraction, blood samples from the prospective study were shipped at room temperature or frozen. The CDR3 starts with the cysteine, ends with the phenylalanine, and has 14 residues. The DNA shown is the 42-base CDR3, in frame from base 1. V is reduced by 2 bases and J by 3 bases, leaving a spacing of 11 bases between them. The germline V gene sets CDR1 to SGHVS and CDR2 to FQNEAQ.

Sequenced sample: PBMCs or T cells enriched from blood (not recorded which). The chain uses TRBV7-8 and TRBJ2-7, with TRBD2 tentatively as D gene (5 bases match). The clonotype was recovered from a man aged 50 or older who had recovered from COVID-19. The nucleotides are TGTGCCAGCAGCTTAAGTATCGGGGACTACGAGCAGTACTTC. Protein translation: CASSLSIGDYEQYF.